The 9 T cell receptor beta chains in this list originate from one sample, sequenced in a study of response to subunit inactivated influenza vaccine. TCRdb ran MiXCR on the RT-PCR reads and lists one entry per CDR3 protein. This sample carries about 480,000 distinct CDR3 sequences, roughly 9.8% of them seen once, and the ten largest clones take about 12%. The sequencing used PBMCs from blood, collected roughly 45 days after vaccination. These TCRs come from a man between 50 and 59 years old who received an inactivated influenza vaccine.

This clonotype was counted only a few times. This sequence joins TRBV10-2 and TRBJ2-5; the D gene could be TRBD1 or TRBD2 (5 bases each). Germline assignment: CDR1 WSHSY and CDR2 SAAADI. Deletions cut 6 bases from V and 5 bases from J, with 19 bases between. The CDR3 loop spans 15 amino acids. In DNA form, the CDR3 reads TGCGCCAGCAGACAACTTGGCAGGGAGAGGGAGACCCAGTACTTC. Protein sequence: CASRQLGRERETQYF.

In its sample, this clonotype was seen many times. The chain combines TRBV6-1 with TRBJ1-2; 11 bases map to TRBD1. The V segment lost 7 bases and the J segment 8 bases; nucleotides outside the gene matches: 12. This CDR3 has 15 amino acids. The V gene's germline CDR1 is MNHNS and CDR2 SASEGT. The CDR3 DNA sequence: TGTGCCAGCACCCCTCTAAGGACAGGGGGCTTCGGCTACACCTTC. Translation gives CASTPLRTGGFGYTF.

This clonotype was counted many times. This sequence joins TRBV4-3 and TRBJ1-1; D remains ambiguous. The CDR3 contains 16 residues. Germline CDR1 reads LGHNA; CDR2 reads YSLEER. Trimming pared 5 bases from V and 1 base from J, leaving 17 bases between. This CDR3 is CASSESHAIGNTEAFF. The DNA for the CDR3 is TGCGCCAGCAGCGAGTCCCATGCCATCGGGAACACTGAAGCTTTCTTT.

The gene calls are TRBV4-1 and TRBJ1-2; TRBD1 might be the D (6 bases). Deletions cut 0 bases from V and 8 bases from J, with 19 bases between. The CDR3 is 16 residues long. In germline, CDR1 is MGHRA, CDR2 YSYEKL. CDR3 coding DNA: TGCGCCAGCAGCCAAGAAGGTCTAGGGGGGGCGGGAGGCTACACCTTC. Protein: CASSQEGLGGAGGYTF.

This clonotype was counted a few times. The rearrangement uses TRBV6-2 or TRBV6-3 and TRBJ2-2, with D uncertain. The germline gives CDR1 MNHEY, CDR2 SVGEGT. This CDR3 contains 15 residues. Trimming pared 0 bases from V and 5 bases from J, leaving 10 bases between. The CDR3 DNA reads TGTGCCAGCAGTTACTCGAGGCGGTTGACCGGGGAGCTGTTTTTT. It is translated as CASSYSRRLTGELFF.

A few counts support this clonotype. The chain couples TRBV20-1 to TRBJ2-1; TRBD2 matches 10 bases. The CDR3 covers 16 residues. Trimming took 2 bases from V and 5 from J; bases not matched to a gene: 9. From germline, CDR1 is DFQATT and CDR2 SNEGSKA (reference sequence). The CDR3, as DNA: TGCAGTGCTAGAATGGCGGGACTAGCGCACCACAATGAGCAGTTCTTC. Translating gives CSARMAGLAHHNEQFF.

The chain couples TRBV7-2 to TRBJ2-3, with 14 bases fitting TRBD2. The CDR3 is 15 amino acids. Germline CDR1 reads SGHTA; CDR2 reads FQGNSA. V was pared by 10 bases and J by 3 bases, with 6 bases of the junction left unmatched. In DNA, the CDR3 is TGTGCCACGGGACTAGCGGGGGCAAGGACAGATACGCAGTATTTT. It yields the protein CATGLAGARTDTQYF. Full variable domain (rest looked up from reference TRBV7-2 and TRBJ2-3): GAGVSQSPSNKVTEKGKDVELRCDPISGHTALYWYRQSLGQGLEFLIYFQGNSAPDKSGLPSDRFSAERTGGSVSTLTIQRTQQEDSAVYLCATGLAGARTDTQYFGPGTRLTVL.

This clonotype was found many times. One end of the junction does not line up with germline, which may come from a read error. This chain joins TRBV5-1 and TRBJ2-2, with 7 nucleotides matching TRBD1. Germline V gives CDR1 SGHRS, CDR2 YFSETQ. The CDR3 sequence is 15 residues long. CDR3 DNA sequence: TGTGCCAGCAGCCCGAGGACAGGGAACACCGGGGAGCTGTTTTTT. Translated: CASSPRTGNTGELFF.

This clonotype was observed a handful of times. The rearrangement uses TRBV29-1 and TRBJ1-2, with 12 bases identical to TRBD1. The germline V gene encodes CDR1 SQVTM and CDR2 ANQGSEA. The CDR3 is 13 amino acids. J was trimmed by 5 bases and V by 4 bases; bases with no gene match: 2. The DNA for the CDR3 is TGCAGCGTTGCGGGACAGGGGGCTTATGGCTACACCTTC. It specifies CSVAGQGAYGYTF.